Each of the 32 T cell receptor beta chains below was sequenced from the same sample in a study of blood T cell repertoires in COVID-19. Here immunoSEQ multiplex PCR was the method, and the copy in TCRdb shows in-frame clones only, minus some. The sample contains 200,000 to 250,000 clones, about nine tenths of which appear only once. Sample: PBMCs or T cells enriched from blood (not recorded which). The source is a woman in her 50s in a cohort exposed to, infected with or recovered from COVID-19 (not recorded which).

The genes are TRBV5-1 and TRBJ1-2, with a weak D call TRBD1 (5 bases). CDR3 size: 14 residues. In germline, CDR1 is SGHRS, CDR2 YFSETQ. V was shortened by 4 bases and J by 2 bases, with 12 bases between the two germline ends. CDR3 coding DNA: TGCGCCAGCAGCACCGGGGGATCGAACTATGGCTACACCTTC. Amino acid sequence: CASSTGGSNYGYTF. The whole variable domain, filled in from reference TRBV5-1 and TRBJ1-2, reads KAGVTQTPRYLIKTRGQQVTLSCSPISGHRSVSWYQQTPGQGLQFLFEYFSETQRNKGNFPGRFSGRQFSNSRSEMNVSTLELGDSALYLCASSTGGSNYGYTFGSGTRLTVV.

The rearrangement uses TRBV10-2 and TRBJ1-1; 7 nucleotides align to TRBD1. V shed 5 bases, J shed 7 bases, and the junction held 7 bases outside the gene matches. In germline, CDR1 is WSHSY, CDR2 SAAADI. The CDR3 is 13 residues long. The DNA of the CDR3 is TGCGCCAGCAGTATTTTACAGGGGTTTGAAGCTTTCTTT. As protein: CASSILQGFEAFF.

The CDR3 loop reads CASSQGLAANTGELFF. For the CDR3, the DNA is TGTGCCAGCAGCCAAGGACTAGCTGCGAACACCGGGGAGCTGTTTTTT. The chain uses TRBV3-1 (or the pseudogene TRBV3-2) and TRBJ2-2; 7 nucleotides match TRBD2. This CDR3 has 16 amino acids. Losses at the gene ends were 1 base for V and 0 bases for J; bases not matched to a gene: 2. The germline V gene encodes CDR1 LGHDT and CDR2 YNNKEL (reference sequence).

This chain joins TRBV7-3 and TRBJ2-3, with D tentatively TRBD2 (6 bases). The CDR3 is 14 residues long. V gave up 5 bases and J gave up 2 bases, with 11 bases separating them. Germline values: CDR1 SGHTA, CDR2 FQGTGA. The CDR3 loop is CASSPRDFTDTQYF. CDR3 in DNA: TGTGCCAGCAGCCCGCGGGACTTCACAGATACGCAGTATTTT.

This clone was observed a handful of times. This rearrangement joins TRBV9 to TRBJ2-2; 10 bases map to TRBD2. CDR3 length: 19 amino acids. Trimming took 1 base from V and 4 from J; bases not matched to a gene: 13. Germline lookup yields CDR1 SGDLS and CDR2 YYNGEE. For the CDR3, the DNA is TGTGCCAGCAGCGTATCCATCGGACTAGCGGAATACCCCACCGGGGAGCTGTTTTTT. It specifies CASSVSIGLAEYPTGELFF.

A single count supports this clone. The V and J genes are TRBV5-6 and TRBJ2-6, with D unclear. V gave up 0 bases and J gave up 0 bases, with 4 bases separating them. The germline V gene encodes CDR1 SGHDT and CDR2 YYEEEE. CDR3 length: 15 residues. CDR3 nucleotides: TGTGCCAGCAGCTTGGGGCTCTCTGGGGCCAACGTCCTGACTTTC. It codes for CASSLGLSGANVLTF.

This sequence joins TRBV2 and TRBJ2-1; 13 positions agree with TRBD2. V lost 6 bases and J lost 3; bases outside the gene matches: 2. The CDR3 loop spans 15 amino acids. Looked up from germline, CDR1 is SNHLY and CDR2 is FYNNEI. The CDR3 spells CASRLAGGLYNEQFF. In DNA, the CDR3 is TGTGCCAGCAGACTAGCGGGGGGGCTCTACAATGAGCAGTTCTTC.

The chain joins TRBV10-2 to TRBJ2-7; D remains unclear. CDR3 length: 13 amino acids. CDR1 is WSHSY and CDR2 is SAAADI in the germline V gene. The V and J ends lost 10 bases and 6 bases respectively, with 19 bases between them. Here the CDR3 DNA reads TGCGCCACCCAAGAAATGGCAGGCGCCGAGCAGTACTTC. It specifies CATQEMAGAEQYF.

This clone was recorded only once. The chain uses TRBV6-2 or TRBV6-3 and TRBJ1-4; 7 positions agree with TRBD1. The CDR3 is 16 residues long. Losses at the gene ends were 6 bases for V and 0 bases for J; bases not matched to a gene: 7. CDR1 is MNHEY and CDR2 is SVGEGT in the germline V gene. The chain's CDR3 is CASSDRERSTNEKLFF. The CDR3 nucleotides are TGTGCCAGCAGCGACAGGGAGCGTTCAACTAATGAAAAACTGTTTTTT.

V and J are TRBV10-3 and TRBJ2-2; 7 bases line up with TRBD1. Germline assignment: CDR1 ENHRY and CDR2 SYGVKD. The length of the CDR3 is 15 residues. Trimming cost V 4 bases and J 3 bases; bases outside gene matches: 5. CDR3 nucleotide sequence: TGTGCCATCAGTGCAGGGGGTTCGGACACCGGGGAGCTGTTTTTT. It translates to CAISAGGSDTGELFF.

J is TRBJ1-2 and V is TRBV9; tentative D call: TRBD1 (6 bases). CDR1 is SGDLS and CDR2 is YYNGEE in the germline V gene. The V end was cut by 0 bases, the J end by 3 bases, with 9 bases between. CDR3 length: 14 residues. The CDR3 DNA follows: TGTGCCAGCAGCGTAGGACAGGACGACTATGGCTACACCTTC. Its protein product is CASSVGQDDYGYTF.

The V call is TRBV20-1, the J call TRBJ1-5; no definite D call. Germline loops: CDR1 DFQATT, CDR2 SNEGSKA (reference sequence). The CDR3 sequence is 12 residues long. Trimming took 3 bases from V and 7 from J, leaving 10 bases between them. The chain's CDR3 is CSASPLYQPQHF. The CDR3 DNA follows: TGCAGTGCTAGTCCCCTATACCAGCCCCAGCATTTT.

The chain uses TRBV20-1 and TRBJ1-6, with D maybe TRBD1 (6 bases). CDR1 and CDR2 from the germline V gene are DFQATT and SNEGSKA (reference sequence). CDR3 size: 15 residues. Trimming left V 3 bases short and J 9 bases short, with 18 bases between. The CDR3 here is CSASSGATGGSPLHF. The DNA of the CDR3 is TGCAGTGCTAGTTCAGGGGCCACAGGCGGTTCACCCCTCCACTTT.

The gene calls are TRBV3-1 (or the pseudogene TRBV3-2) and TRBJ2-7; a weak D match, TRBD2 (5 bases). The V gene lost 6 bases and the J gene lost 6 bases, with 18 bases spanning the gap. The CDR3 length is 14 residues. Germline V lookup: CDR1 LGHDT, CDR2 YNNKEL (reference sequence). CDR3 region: CASSMTHLGSEQYF. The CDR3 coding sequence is TGTGCCAGCAGTATGACCCACCTTGGGAGCGAGCAGTACTTC.

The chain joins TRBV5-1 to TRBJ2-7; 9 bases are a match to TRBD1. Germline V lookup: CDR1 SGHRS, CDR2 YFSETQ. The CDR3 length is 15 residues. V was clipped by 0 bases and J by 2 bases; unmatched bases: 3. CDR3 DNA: TGCGCCAGCAGCTTGGCGGGGACAGGGCCCTACGAGCAGTACTTC. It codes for CASSLAGTGPYEQYF.

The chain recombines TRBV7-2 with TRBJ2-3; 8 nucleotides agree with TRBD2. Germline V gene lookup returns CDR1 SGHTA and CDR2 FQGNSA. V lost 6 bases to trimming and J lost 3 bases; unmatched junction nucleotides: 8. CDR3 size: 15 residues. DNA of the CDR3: TGTGCCAGCAGTTTCAAAAGCGGGAGAACAGATACGCAGTATTTT. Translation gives CASSFKSGRTDTQYF.

CDR3 DNA: TGTGCCAGTAGTATAGAACAGGGTAATTCACCCCTCCACTTT. Translation gives CASSIEQGNSPLHF. This sequence joins TRBV19 and TRBJ1-6; D might be TRBD1 (6 bases). The germline V and J ends were trimmed by 0 bases and 6 bases, with 6 bases remaining between them. Germline-derived CDR1 and CDR2 are LNHDA and SQIVND (reference sequence). The CDR3 loop spans 14 amino acids.

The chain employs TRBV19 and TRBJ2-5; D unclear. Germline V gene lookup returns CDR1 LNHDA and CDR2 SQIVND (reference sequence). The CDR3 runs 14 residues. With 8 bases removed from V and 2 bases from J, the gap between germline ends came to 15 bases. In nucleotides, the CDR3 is TGTGCCAGTTCGGTTTTATCAGGTCAAGAGACCCAGTACTTC. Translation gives CASSVLSGQETQYF.

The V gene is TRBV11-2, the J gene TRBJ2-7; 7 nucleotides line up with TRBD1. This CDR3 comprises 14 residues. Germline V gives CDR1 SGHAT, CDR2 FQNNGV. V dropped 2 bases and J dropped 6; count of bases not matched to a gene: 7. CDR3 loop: CASSLFFKGAEQYF. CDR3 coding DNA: TGTGCCAGCAGCTTATTCTTTAAGGGGGCCGAGCAGTACTTC.

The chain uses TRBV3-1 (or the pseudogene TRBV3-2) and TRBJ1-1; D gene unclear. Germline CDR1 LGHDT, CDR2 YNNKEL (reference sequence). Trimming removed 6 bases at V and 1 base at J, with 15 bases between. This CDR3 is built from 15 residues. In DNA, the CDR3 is TGTGCCAGCAGTCCACCGTCCTCGCGGAACACTGAAGCTTTCTTT. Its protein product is CASSPPSSRNTEAFF.

The CDR3 nucleotides are TGCGCCAGCAGCCAGACAGGGGGGAACACTGAAGCTTTCTTT. Translating it yields CASSQTGGNTEAFF. V and J are TRBV4-3 and TRBJ1-1; 9 nucleotides align to TRBD1. Trimming removed 3 bases from V and 1 base from J; junction bases left unmatched: 0. The germline V gene encodes CDR1 LGHNA and CDR2 YSLEER. The length of the CDR3 is 14 residues.

CDR3 sequence: CASSRGGGRNTEAFF. For the CDR3, the DNA is TGTGCCAGCAGTCGAGGGGGGGGTCGGAACACTGAAGCTTTCTTT. This chain links TRBV6-5 with TRBJ1-1; D may be TRBD1 (6 bases). The V end lost 5 bases, the J end lost 1 base, and 14 bases lay between the germline ends. Germline loops: CDR1 MNHEY, CDR2 SVGAGI. This CDR3 is built from 15 residues.

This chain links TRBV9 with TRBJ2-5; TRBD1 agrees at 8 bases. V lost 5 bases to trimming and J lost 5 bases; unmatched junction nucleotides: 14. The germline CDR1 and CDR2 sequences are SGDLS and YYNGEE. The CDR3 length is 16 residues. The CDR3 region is CASSHRTGSVGETQYF. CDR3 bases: TGTGCCAGCAGTCATAGGACAGGGTCGGTGGGGGAGACCCAGTACTTC. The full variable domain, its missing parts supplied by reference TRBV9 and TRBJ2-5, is DSGVTQTPKHLITATGQRVTLRCSPRSGDLSVYWYQQSLDQGLQFLIQYYNGEERAKGNILERFSAQQFPDLHSELNLSSLELGDSALYFCASSHRTGSVGETQYFGPGTRLLVL.

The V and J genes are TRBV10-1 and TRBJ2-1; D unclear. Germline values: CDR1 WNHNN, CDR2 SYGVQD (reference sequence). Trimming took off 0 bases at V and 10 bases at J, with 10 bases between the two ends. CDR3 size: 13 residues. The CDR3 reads CASSESTAGEQFF. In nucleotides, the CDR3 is TGCGCCAGCAGTGAGTCAACCGCAGGAGAGCAGTTCTTC.

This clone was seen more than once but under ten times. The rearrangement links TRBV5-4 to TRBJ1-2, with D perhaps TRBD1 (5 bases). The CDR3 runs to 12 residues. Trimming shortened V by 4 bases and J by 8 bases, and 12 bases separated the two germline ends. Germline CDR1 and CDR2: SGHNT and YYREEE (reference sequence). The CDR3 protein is CASSPREGGYTF. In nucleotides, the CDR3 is TGTGCCAGCAGCCCCAGGGAAGGCGGCTACACCTTC.

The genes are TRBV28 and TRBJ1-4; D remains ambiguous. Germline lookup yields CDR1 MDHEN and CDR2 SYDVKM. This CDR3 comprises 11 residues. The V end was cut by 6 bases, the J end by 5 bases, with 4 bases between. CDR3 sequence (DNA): TGTGCCAGCAGGAGAAATGAAAAACTGTTTTTT. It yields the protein CASRRNEKLFF.

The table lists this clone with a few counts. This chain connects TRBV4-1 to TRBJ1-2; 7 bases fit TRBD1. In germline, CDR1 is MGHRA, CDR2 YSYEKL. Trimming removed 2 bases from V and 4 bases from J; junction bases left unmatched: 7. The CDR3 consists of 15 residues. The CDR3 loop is CASSQTGESRYGYTF. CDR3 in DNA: TGCGCCAGCAGCCAAACAGGGGAGTCCCGCTATGGCTACACCTTC.

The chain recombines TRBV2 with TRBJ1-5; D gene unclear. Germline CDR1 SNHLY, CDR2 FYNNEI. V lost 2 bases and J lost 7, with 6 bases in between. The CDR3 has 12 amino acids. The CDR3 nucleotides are TGTGCCAGCAGTGAAAGCTCGCAGCCCCAGCATTTT. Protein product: CASSESSQPQHF.

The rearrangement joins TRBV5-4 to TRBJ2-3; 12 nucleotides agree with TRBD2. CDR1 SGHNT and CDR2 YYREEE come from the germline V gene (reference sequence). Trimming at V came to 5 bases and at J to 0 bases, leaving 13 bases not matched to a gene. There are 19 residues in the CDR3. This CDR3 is CASRPDALAGGPSTDTQYF. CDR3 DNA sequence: TGTGCCAGCAGACCAGACGCCCTAGCGGGGGGGCCTAGCACAGATACGCAGTATTTT.

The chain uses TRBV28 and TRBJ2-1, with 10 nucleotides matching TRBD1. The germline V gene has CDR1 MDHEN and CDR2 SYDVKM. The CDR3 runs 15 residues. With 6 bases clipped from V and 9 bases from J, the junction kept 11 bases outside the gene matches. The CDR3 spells CASRASDRGWLEQFF. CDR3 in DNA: TGTGCCAGCAGGGCTTCGGACAGGGGGTGGCTTGAGCAGTTCTTC.

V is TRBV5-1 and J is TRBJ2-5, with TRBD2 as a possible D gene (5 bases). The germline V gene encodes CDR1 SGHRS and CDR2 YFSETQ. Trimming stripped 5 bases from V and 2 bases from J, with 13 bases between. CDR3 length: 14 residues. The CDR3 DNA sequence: TGCGCCAGCAGAGGTCTCAGAGGGCAAGAGACCCAGTACTTC. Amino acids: CASRGLRGQETQYF.

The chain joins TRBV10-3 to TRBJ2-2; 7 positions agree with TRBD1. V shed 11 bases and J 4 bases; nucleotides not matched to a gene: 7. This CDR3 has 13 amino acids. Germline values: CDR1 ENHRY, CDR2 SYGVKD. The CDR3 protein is CASRQGGTGELFF. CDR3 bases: TGTGCCTCCAGACAGGGTGGCACCGGGGAGCTGTTTTTT.